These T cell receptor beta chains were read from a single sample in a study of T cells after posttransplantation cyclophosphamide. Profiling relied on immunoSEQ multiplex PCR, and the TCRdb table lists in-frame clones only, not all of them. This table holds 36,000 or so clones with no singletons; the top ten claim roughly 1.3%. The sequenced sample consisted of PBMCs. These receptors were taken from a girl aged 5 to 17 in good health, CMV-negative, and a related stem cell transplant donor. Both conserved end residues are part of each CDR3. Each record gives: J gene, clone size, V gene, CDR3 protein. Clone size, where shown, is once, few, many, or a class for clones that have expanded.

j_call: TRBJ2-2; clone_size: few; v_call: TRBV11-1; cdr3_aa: CASSFQGVNTGELFF
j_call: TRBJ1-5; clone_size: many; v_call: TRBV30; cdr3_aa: CAWSRDYNQPQHF
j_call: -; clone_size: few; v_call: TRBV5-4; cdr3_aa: CASSPDRSSYEQYF
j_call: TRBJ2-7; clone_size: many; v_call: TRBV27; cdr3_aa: CASSLLAGDQQYF
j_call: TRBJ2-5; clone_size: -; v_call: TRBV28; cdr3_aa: CASSQAGPWETQYF
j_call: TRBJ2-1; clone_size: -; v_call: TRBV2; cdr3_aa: CASRGGGGGFYNEQFF
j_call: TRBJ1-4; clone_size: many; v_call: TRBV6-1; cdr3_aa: CASRLTGSNEKLFF
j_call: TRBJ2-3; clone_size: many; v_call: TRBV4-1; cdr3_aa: CASSQDPGIEWDTQYF
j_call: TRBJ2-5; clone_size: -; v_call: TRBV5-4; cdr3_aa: CASTNQETQYF
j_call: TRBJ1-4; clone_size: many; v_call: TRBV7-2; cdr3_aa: CASTSGQGYEKLFF
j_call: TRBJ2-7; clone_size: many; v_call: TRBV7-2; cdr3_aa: CASSLAGLRSNEQYF
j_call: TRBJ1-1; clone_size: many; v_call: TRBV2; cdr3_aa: CASRRWGRTEAFF
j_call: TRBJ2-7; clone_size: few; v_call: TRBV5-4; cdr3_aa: CASSLSVGGYEQYF
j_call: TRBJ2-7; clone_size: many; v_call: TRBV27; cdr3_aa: CASSLDRGGYEQYF
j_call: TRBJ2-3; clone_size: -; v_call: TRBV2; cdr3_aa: CASTRQRGDTQYF
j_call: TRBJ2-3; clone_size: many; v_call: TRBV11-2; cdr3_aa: CASSLLLAGTSTDTQYF
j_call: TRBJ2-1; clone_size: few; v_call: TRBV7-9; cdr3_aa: CASSLGDYNEQFF
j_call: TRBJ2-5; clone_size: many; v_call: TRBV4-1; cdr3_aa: CASSPNAIQETQYF
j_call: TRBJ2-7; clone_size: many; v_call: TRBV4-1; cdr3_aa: CASSQLVSEGSYEQYF
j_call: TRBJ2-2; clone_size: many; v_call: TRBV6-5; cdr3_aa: CASSYSGRGRTGELFF
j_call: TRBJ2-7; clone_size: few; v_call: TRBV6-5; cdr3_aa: CASSYSRGRANEQYF
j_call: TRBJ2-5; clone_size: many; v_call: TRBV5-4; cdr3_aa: CASSMGQQETQYF
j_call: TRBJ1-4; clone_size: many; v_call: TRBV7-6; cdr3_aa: CASSPRTVANEKLFF
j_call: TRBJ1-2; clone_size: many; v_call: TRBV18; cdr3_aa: CASSQGTGDGYTF
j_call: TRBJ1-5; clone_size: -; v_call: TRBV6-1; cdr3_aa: CASSEALQGYNQPQHF
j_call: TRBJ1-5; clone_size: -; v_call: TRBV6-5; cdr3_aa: CASSLNRDRYQPQHF
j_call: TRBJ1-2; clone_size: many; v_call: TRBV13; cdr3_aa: CASSLGLYGYTF
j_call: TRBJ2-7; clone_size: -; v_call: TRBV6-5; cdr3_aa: CASRTGGDEQYF
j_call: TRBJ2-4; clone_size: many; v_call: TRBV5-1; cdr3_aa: CASSLVATSAKNIQYF
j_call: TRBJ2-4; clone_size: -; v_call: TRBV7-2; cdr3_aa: CASSPGTSIQYF